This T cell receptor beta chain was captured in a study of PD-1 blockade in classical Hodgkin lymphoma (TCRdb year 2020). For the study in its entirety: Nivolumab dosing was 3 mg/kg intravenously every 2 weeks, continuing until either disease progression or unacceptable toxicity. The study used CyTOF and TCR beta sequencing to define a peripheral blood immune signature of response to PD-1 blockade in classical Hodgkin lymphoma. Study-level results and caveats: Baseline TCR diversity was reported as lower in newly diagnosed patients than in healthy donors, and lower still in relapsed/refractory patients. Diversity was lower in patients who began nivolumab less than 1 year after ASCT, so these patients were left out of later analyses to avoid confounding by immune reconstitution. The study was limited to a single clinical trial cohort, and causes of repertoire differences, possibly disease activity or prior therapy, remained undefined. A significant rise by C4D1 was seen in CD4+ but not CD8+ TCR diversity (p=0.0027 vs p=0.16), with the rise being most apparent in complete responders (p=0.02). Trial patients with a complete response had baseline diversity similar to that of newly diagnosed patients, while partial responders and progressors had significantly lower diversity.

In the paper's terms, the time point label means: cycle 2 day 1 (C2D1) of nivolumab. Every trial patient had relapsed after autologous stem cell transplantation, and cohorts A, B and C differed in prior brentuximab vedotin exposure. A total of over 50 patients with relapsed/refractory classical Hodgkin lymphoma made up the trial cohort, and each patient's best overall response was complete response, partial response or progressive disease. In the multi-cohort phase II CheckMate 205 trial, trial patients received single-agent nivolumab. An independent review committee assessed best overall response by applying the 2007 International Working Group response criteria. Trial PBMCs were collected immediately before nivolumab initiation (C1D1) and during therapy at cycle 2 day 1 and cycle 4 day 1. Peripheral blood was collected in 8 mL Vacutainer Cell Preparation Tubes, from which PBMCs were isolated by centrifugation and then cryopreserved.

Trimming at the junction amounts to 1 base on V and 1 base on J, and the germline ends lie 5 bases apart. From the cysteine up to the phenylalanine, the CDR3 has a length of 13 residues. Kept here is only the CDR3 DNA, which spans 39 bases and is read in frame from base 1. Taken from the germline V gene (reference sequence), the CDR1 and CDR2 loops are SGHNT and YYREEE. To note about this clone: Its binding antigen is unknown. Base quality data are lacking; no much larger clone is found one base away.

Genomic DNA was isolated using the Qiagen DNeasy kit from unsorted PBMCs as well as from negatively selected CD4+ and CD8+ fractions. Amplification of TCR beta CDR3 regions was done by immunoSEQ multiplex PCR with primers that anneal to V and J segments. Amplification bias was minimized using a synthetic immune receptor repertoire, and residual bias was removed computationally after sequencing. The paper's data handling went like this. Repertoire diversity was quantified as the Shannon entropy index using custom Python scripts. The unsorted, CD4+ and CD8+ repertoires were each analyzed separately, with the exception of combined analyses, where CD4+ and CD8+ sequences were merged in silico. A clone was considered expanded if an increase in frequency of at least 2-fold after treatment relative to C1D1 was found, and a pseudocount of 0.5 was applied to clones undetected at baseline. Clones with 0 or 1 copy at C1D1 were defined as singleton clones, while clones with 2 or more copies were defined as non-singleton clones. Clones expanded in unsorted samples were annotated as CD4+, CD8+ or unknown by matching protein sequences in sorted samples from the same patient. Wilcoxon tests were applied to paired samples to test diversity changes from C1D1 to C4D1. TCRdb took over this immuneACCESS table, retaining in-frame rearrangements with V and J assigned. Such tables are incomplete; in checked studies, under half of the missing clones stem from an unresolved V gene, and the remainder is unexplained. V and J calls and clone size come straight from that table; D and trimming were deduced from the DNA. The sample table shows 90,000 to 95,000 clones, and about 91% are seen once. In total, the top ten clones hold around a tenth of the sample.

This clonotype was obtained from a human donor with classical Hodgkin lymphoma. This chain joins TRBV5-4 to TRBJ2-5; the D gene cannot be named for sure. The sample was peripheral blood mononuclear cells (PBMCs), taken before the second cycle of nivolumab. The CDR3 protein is CASSLLGQETQYF. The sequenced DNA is TGTGCCAGCAGCTTGTTGGGCCAAGAGACCCAGTACTTC.